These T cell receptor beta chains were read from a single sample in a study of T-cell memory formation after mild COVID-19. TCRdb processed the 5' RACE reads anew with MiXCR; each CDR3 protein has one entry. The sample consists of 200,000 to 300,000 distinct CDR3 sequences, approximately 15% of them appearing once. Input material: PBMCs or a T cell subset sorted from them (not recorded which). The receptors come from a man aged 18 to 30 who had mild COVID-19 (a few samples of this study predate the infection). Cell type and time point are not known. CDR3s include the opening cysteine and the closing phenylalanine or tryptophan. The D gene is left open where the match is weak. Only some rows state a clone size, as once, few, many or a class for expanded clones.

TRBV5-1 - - CASSTRTISISYNEQFF
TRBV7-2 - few CASRVGNQPQHF
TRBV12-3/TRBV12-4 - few CASSARGQGTGELFF
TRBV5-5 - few CASSARVSYEQYF
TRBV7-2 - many CASSYDGETQYF
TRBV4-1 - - CASSHPLTGSNYGYTF
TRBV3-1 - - CASSQGRGVESGYTF
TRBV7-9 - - CASSSAVNTEAFF
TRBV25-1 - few CASTRGVSTGELFF
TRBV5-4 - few CASSLAFADTGELFF
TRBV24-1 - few CATSGRVNTGELFF
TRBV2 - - CASNPTATGPQHF
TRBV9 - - CASSPSSGTSNTEAFF
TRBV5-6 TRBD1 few CASSSPGQSPYEQYF
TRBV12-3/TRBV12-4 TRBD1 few CASSIADRAHEQYF
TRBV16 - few CASSQWADVVWEQFF
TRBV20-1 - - CSATGQGPDTQYF
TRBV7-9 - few CASQSLSGKGGTGELFF
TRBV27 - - CASSLSPQVGTDTQYF
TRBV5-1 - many CASSLTANSGNTIYF
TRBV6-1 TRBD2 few CASSEARTSGASTDTQYF
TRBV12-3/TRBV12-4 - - CASRSASGNTIYF
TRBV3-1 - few CASSQLRGTEAFF
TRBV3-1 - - CASSQDWDQPQHF
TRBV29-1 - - CSVPPPRPRGYTF
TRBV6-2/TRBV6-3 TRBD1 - CASSDRQGRTGELVF
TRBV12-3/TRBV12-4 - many CASSPGRGSFGANVLTF
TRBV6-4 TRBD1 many CASSDTTGAYNEQFF
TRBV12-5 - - CASGLVVSTSTDTQYF
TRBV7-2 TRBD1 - CASSTLGQGSGSYNEQFF
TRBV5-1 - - CASSSGEGRSGTGELFF